The clone carrying this TCR beta chain came up a few times. This entry is derived from a study of T cells after yellow fever vaccination. Germline V gives CDR1 SNHLY, CDR2 FYNNEI. V shed 3 bases and J 7 bases; nucleotides not matched to a gene: 5. The CDR3 contains 14 residues. Using its own MiXCR run on the 5' RACE reads, TCRdb lists one record per CDR3 protein. The table records a few hundred thousand distinct CDR3 sequences, under 7.5% of them present only once. The sequence was obtained from a man aged 25-45 years who received the YFV17D yellow fever vaccine. The rearrangement uses TRBV2 and TRBJ2-2, with 7 bases aligning to TRBD2. The sample here was PBMCs, taken 5 days after the yellow fever booster vaccination. Written as DNA, the CDR3 is TGTGCCAGCAGTGAGGAAGCGGGAATCGGGGAGCTGTTTTTT. It codes for CASSEEAGIGELFF.